This T cell receptor beta chain derives from a study of post-analysis software for immune sequencing data. Findings and limits, study-wide: The normalized Chao1 diversity of multiple sclerosis patients was significantly lower than that of controls. Five or six TRBV segments appeared more often in patients than in controls, and TRBV5-6, TRBV5-1 and TRBV20-1 were among these.

V was pared by 5 bases and J by 7 bases, with 15 bases between. Germline V gives CDR1 LGHNA, CDR2 YNFKEQ. This CDR3 has 14 amino acids. Of note for this clonotype: Antigen: not known.

Unique molecular identifiers had been added to the TCR beta cDNA libraries. The T cell input of about 0.85 to 10 million gave roughly 0.5 million cDNA molecules. One entry per CDR3 protein, called by TCRdb with MiXCR from the PCR reads. The table shows more than 450,000 distinct CDR3 sequences, with roughly 47% occurring only once. The chain couples TRBV4-2 to TRBJ2-1; a weak D match, TRBD1 (6 bases). The clonotype was recovered from a girl aged 5 to 17 with multiple sclerosis. The sample taken for sequencing was blood. CDR3 in amino acids: CASSFSDSTNEQFF. For the CDR3, the DNA is TGTGCCAGCAGCTTCTCGGACAGTACGAATGAGCAGTTCTTC.